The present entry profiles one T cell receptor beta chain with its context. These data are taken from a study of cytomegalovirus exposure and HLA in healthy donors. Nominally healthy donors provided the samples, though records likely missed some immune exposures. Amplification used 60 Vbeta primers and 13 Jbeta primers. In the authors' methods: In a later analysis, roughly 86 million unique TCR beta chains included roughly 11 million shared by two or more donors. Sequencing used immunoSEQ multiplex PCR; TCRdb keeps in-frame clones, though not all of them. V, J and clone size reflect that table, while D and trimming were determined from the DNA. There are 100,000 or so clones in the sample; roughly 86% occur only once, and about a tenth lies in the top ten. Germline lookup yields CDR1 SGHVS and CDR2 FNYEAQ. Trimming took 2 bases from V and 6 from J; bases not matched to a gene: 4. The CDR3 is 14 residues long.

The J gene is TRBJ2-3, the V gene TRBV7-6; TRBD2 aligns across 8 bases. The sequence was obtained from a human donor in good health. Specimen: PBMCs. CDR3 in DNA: TGTGCCAGCAGCTTACAGCGGGGGAGGGATACGCAGTATTTT. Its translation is CASSLQRGRDTQYF. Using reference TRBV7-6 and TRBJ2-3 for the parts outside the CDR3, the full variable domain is GAGVSQSPRYKVTKRGQDVALRCDPISGHVSLYWYRQALGQGPEFLTYFNYEAQQDKSGLPNDRFSAERPEGSISTLTIQRTEQRDSAMYRCASSLQRGRDTQYFGPGTRLTVL.